Reported below is one T cell receptor beta chain. What it binds is unknown. This record comes from a study of T cells after yellow fever vaccination. Study-wide points: In FACS-sorted repertoires, abundant clonotypes from the bulk population could appear as contaminants.

TCRdb recomputed calls from the 5' RACE reads with MiXCR, one row per CDR3 protein. The sample shows about 350,000 distinct CDR3 sequences, roughly 4.3% of them seen only once. Germline CDR1 SGHRS, CDR2 YFSETQ. The CDR3 totals 18 residues. V was shortened by 1 base and J by 3 bases, with 19 bases between the two germline ends. The sequencing used PBMCs, collected 5 days after the yellow fever booster vaccination. V gene TRBV5-1 combines with J gene TRBJ2-2; D gene unclear. This receptor was obtained from a young man who received the YFV17D yellow fever vaccine. CDR3 region: CASSLIRGSQLDTGELFF. The CDR3 DNA is TGCGCCAGCAGCTTGATTCGTGGCAGCCAACTTGACACCGGGGAGCTGTTTTTT.